Presented here are 8 T cell receptor beta chains from one specimen sequenced in a study of blood T cell repertoires in COVID-19. Data came from immunoSEQ multiplex PCR; TCRdb stores just in-frame clones and leaves some out. The profile shows around 110,000 clones, approximately 84% of them singletons. Sequencing used peripheral blood. These receptors originate from a man between 65 and 85 years old with active or convalescent COVID-19.

This chain joins TRBV27 and TRBJ1-6; tentatively, D is TRBD1 (6 bases). V was cut by 3 bases and J by 9 bases, with 15 bases left in between. The CDR3 has 15 amino acids. Germline assignment: CDR1 MNHEY and CDR2 SMNVEV (reference sequence). In nucleotides, the CDR3 is TGTGCCAGCAGTTTCTATGCAGGGGTCGGTTCACCCCTCCACTTT. It specifies CASSFYAGVGSPLHF.

The chain carries TRBV5-6 and TRBJ1-2; the D is unclear. Trimming shortened V by 3 bases and J by 7 bases, and 7 bases separated the two germline ends. There are 11 residues in the CDR3. Germline V CDR1 and CDR2: SGHDT, YYEEEE. The CDR3 nucleotides are TGTGCCAGCAGCTCGGGGATTGGCTACACCTTC. This sequence encodes CASSSGIGYTF. Variable domain in full (rest from reference TRBV5-6 and TRBJ1-2): DAGVTQSPTHLIKTRGQQVTLRCSPKSGHDTVSWYQQALGQGPQFIFQYYEEEERQRGNFPDRFSGHQFPNYSSELNVNALLLGDSALYLCASSSGIGYTFGSGTRLTVV.

As DNA, the CDR3 is TGTGCCAGCAGCATCCCTGGGACTAGCGGGAGCAATGAGCAGTTCTTC. It codes for CASSIPGTSGSNEQFF. J is TRBJ2-1 and V is TRBV7-9, with 14 bases that match TRBD2. V dropped 5 bases and J dropped 6; count of bases not matched to a gene: 6. The CDR3 extends over 16 amino acids. CDR1 is SEHNR and CDR2 is FQNEAQ in the germline V gene (reference sequence).

The J gene is TRBJ2-1, the V gene TRBV5-6; 10 bases align to TRBD1. There are 15 residues in the CDR3. Germline trimming cut 8 bases from V and 7 bases from J; bases unmatched to any gene: 12. Germline V gene sequence: CDR1 SGHDT, CDR2 YYEEEE. The CDR3 is CASDSTGTGVNEQFF. CDR3 DNA sequence: TGTGCCAGTGATAGTACCGGGACAGGGGTAAATGAGCAGTTCTTC.

The V and J genes are TRBV7-9 and TRBJ2-7; 7 nucleotides line up with TRBD1. The CDR3 extends over 14 amino acids. Germline V lookup: CDR1 SEHNR, CDR2 FQNEAQ (reference sequence). V lost 5 bases, J lost 4 bases, and 8 bases stayed unmatched. The CDR3 loop is CASSGGQLGYEQYF. The CDR3 DNA reads TGTGCCAGCAGCGGGGGACAGCTGGGATACGAGCAGTACTTC.

In its sample, this clone was seen once. Written as DNA, the CDR3 is TGTGCCAGCAGTGCCCCGGCAGGCACTGAAGCTTTCTTT. Translation: CASSAPAGTEAFF. This sequence joins TRBV2 and TRBJ1-1; D gene ambiguous. Germline-derived CDR1 and CDR2 are SNHLY and FYNNEI. V lost 4 bases to trimming and J lost 4 bases, with 10 bases between them. The CDR3 spans 13 residues. Filled out from reference TRBV2 and TRBJ1-1, the complete variable domain reads EPEVTQTPSHQVTQMGQEVILRCVPISNHLYFYWYRQILGQKVEFLVSFYNNEISEKSEIFDDQFSVERPDGSNFTLKIRSTKLEDSAMYFCASSAPAGTEAFFGQGTRLTVV.

V gene TRBV28 combines with J gene TRBJ1-5; TRBD1 might be the D (5 bases). Per the germline V gene, CDR1 is MDHEN and CDR2 is SYDVKM. The CDR3 spans 15 residues. Trimming stripped 2 bases from V and 5 bases from J, with 13 bases between. As DNA, the CDR3 is TGTGCCAGCAGTTTAGCGTCAGGGTCGGATCAGCCCCAGCATTTT. Translation: CASSLASGSDQPQHF.

The rearrangement links TRBV7-2 to TRBJ2-1; maybe TRBD2 (5 bases). Trimming removed 6 bases at V and 0 bases at J, with 12 bases between. The germline V gene has CDR1 SGHTA and CDR2 FQGNSA. This CDR3 contains 15 residues. The DNA for the CDR3 is TGTGCCAGCAGGTCTAGCCCGAGCTCCTACAATGAGCAGTTCTTC. Translating gives CASRSSPSSYNEQFF. The full variable domain, in which reference TRBV7-2 and TRBJ2-1 provide the parts outside the CDR3, is GAGVSQSPSNKVTEKGKDVELRCDPISGHTALYWYRQSLGQGLEFLIYFQGNSAPDKSGLPSDRFSAERTGGSVSTLTIQRTQQEDSAVYLCASRSSPSSYNEQFFGPGTRLTVL.